This T cell receptor beta chain was recovered during a study of T cells in tuberculosis. Clones were read by immunoSEQ multiplex PCR, and TCRdb kept only the in-frame ones, dropping some. The profile shows thousands of clones, 95% to 98% of them singletons. The time point: new active TB diagnosis, blood taken before or within 7 days of starting treatment. V was pared by 6 bases and J by 6 bases, with 5 bases of the junction left unmatched. Germline assignment: CDR1 SNHLY and CDR2 FYNNEI. CDR3 length equals 14 residues. The chain employs TRBV2 and TRBJ1-5; 10 nucleotides match TRBD1. Specimen: PBMCs, collected at tuberculosis diagnosis. The source is an adult with tuberculosis. CDR3 coding DNA: TGTGCCAGCAGAATTGACAGGGGGCCTCAGCCCCAGCATTTT. This encodes CASRIDRGPQPQHF.